This entry lists 12 T cell receptor beta chains sequenced from one sample in a study of Graves' ophthalmopathy and Graves' hyperthyroidism. Amplified TCR beta CDR3 regions were obtained using RNA transcripts as template. First-round RT-PCR with HTBI primers preceded a second-round multiplex PCR. TCRdb reprocessed the multiplex PCR reads with MiXCR, giving one entry per CDR3 protein. There are over a million distinct CDR3 sequences in the sample; roughly 35% occur only once, and 11% lies in the top ten. The sample taken for sequencing was peripheral blood or thyroid tissue (not recorded which). The receptors stem from an adult man with Graves' hyperthyroidism.

This clonotype was observed a handful of times. This chain links TRBV10-2 with TRBJ2-7, with 11 bases fitting TRBD1. There are 14 residues in the CDR3. With 3 bases clipped from V and 6 bases from J, the junction kept 4 bases outside the gene matches. Germline V gives CDR1 WSHSY, CDR2 SAAADI. The CDR3 reads CASSDSGTGGEQYF. The CDR3 nucleotides read TGCGCCAGCAGTGACTCCGGGACAGGGGGCGAGCAGTACTTC.

The sample holds a few counts of this clonotype. This rearrangement joins TRBV2 to TRBJ2-3; D gene unclear. The CDR3 sequence is 11 residues long. The germline gives CDR1 SNHLY, CDR2 FYNNEI. Trimming shortened V by 7 bases and J by 4 bases, and 6 bases separated the two germline ends. The CDR3 is CASTLADTQYF. CDR3 in DNA: TGTGCCAGCACCTTAGCAGATACGCAGTATTTT.

This clonotype was picked up a small number of times. The CDR3 here is CASTMGQFQGTEAFF. The CDR3 DNA reads TGTGCCAGCACCATGGGACAGTTTCAAGGCACTGAAGCTTTCTTT. This sequence joins TRBV6-2 or TRBV6-3 and TRBJ1-1, with TRBD1 matching 7 bases. In germline, CDR1 is MNHEY, CDR2 SVGEGT. The V and J ends lost 7 bases and 4 bases, in that order; junction bases with no gene match: 12. This CDR3 has 15 residues.

This clonotype was seen more than once but under ten times. The rearrangement uses TRBV4-3 and TRBJ1-5; no firm D call. The CDR3 is 15 residues long. The germline V gene has CDR1 LGHNA and CDR2 YSLEER. The V end was cut by 2 bases, the J end by 3 bases, with 11 bases between. CDR3: CASSQRVGTNQPQHF. The CDR3 DNA is TGCGCCAGCAGCCAAAGGGTTGGCACCAATCAGCCCCAGCATTTT.

This clonotype was seen many times. The V gene is TRBV7-2, the J gene TRBJ2-7, with D possibly being TRBD1 or TRBD2 (5 bases each). Trimming removed 1 base from V and 6 bases from J, with 10 bases in between. CDR1 is SGHTA, CDR2 FQGNSA, per germline. CDR3 length equals 13 residues. CDR3 loop: CASSLGVGGEQYF. Here the CDR3 DNA reads TGTGCCAGCAGCTTAGGAGTTGGGGGCGAGCAGTACTTC.

This clonotype was recorded only once. The chain joins TRBV7-8 to TRBJ2-5; D may be TRBD1 (6 bases). Germline V CDR1 and CDR2: SGHVS, FQNEAQ. This CDR3 is 14 amino acids long. Trimming removed 6 bases from V and 4 bases from J, with 15 bases in between. The CDR3, as DNA: TGTGCCAGCAGTTTATTCGCCAGGGGAGAGACCCAGTACTTC. Protein product: CASSLFARGETQYF. Supplemented by reference TRBV7-8 and TRBJ2-5, the full variable domain reads GAGVSQSPRYKVAKRGQDVALRCDPISGHVSLFWYQQALGQGPEFLTYFQNEAQLDKSGLPSDRFFAERPEGSVSTLKIQRTQQEDSAVYLCASSLFARGETQYFGPGTRLLVL.

The chain combines TRBV5-4 with TRBJ1-1, with 7 bases matching TRBD1. Losses at the gene ends were 3 bases for V and 6 bases for J; bases not matched to a gene: 5. The CDR3 is 13 amino acids. Germline values: CDR1 SGHNT, CDR2 YYREEE (reference sequence). The CDR3 is CASSYNRGPEAFF. DNA for the CDR3: TGTGCCAGCAGCTATAACAGGGGTCCTGAAGCTTTCTTT.

The rearrangement uses TRBV5-8 and TRBJ1-2, with D possibly being TRBD1 (5 bases). The CDR3 contains 14 residues. Trimming pared 3 bases from V and 4 bases from J, leaving 13 bases between. Germline CDR1 reads SGHTS; CDR2 reads YDEGEE. In DNA, the CDR3 is TGTGCCAGCAGCTCCCTGGGACCGGTCTATGGCTACACCTTC. Translating it yields CASSSLGPVYGYTF.

At least ten counts were recorded for this clonotype. The chain's CDR3 is CASSADRNSYEQYF. The CDR3 DNA reads TGTGCCAGCAGCGCCGACAGGAACTCCTACGAGCAGTACTTC. J is TRBJ2-7 and V is TRBV7-2; a weak D match, TRBD1 (6 bases). The CDR3 totals 14 residues. Germline CDR1 and CDR2: SGHTA and FQGNSA. Between the trimmed V and J ends, which lost 5 bases and 0 bases, there was a span of 11 bases.

The chain uses TRBV7-9 and TRBJ1-5, with D possibly matching TRBD1 (5 bases). Trimming stripped 11 bases from V and 6 bases from J, with 23 bases between. Germline V CDR1 and CDR2: SEHNR, FQNEAQ (reference sequence). This CDR3 has 15 amino acids. Here the CDR3 reads CAWSVGSSGVQPQHF. In nucleotides, the CDR3 is TGTGCCTGGAGTGTAGGGAGTTCGGGGGTTCAGCCCCAGCATTTT.

The rearrangement uses TRBV20-1 and TRBJ2-6; unclear D gene. The V gene lost 1 base and the J gene lost 4 bases, with 14 bases spanning the gap. This CDR3 is 16 amino acids long. Germline values: CDR1 DFQATT, CDR2 SNEGSKA (reference sequence). The DNA for the CDR3 is TGCAGTGCTAGAGCTTATCAGATCTCCGGGGCCAACGTCCTGACTTTC. This encodes CSARAYQISGANVLTF.

Note on this clonotype: This clone may be a read error of a much larger clone one base away. The chain links TRBV24-1 to TRBJ2-7; the match to TRBD1 covers 9 bases. The J segment lost 3 bases and the V segment lost 10 bases, leaving 15 bases of the junction unmatched. The CDR3 runs 16 residues. CDR1 and CDR2 from the germline V gene are KGHDR and SFDVKD. The CDR3 DNA follows: TGTGCCACGGGGACAGAACTGGACAGGGGTGTCTACGAGCAGTACTTC. The encoded protein is CATGTELDRGVYEQYF.